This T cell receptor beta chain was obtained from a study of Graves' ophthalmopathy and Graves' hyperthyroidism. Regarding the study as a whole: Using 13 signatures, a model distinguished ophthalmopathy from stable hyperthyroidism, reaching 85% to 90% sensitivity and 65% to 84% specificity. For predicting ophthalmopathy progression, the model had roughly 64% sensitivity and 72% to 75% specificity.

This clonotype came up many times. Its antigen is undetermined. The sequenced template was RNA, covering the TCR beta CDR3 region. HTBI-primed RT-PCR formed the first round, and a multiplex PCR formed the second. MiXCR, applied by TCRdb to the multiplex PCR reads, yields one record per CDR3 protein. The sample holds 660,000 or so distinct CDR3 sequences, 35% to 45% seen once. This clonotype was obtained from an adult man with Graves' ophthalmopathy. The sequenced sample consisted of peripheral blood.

CDR3 region: CASSITGDTGGYTF. Written as DNA, the CDR3 is TGTGCCAGCAGCATCACAGGGGACACGGGAGGCTACACCTTC. This chain uses TRBV7-9 with TRBJ1-2, with 7 positions matching TRBD1. V trimming: 5 bases; J trimming: 8 bases; junction bases outside the gene matches: 11. Germline V lookup: CDR1 SEHNR, CDR2 FQNEAQ (reference sequence). The CDR3 loop spans 14 amino acids.